This T cell receptor (beta chain) was recovered during a study of shared clonotypes between healthy human individuals. The V and J ends lost 4 bases and 3 bases respectively, with 15 bases between them. The CDR3 spans 14 residues. Germline-derived CDR1 and CDR2 are GTSNPN and SVGIG (reference sequence). Original processing methods: Without quality scores, immunoSEQ junctional reads could not be filtered like full-length reads. Sequencing used immunoSEQ multiplex PCR; TCRdb keeps in-frame clones, though not all of them. The V and J calls and clone size were taken over from that table, and D and trimming were inferred from the DNA. The sample contains roughly 2,500,000 clones, 90% to 95% of which appear only once. Worth noting for this clone: Its antigen is not known.

Broader study findings: Having only a few donors restricted how much genetic and exposure-history diversity was captured. Clonotype sharing across several donors was observed for 4.5% to 6.5% of naive CD4 clonotypes.

This chain uses TRBV30 with TRBJ1-2; no definite D call. Sequencing used naive CD4+ T cells from PBMCs. Stated subset: CD45RA+ positively selected. This clonotype originated in a man between 18 and 29 years old in good health. Some clones in this sample may be carry-over from other donors' samples. The CDR3 sequence is CAWIPTYSHYGYTF. The CDR3 nucleotides read TGTGCCTGGATCCCTACGTATAGTCACTATGGCTACACCTTC.